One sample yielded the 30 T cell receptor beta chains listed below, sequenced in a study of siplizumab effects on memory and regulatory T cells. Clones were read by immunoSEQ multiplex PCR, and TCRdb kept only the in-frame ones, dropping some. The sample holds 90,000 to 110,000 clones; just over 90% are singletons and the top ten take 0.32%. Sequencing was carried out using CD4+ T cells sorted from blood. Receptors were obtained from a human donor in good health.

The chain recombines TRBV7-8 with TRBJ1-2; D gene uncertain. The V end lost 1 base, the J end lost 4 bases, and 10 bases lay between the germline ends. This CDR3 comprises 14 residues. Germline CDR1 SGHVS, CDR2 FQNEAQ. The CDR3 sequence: CASSLGSGVYGYTF. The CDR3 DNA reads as TGTGCCAGCAGCTTAGGATCCGGGGTCTATGGCTACACCTTC. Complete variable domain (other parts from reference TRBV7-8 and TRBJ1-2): GAGVSQSPRYKVAKRGQDVALRCDPISGHVSLFWYQQALGQGPEFLTYFQNEAQLDKSGLPSDRFFAERPEGSVSTLKIQRTQQEDSAVYLCASSLGSGVYGYTFGSGTRLTVV.

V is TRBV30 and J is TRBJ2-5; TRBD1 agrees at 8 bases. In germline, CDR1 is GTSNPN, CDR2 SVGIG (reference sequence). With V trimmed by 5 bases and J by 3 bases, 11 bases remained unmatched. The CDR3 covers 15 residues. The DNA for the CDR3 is TGTGCCTGGGGTCGACAGGGGCCAGCAAAAGAGACCCAGTACTTC. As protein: CAWGRQGPAKETQYF.

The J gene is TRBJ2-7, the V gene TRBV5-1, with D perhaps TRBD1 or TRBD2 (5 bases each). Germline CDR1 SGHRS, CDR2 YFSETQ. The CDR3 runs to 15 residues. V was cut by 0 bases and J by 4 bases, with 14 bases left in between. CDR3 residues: CASSLVRDGPYEQYF. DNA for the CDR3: TGCGCCAGCAGCTTGGTCCGGGACGGACCTTACGAGCAGTACTTC.

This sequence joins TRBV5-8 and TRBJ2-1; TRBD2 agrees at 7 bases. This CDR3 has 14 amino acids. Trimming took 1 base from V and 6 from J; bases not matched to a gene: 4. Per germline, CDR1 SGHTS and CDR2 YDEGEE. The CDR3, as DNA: TGTGCCAGCAGCTTGAGGCGGGAGTTCAATGAGCAGTTCTTC. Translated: CASSLRREFNEQFF. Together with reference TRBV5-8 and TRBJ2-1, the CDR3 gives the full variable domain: EAGVTQSPTHLIKTRGQQATLRCSPISGHTSVYWYQQALGLGLQFLLWYDEGEERNRGNFPPRFSGRQFPNYSSELNVNALELEDSALYLCASSLRREFNEQFFGPGTRLTVL.

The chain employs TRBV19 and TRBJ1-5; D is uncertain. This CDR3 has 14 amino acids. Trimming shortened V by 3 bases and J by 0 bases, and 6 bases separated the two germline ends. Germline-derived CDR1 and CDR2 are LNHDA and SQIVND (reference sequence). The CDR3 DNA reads TGTGCCAGTAGTATGTCGTATAGCAATCAGCCCCAGCATTTT. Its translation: CASSMSYSNQPQHF.

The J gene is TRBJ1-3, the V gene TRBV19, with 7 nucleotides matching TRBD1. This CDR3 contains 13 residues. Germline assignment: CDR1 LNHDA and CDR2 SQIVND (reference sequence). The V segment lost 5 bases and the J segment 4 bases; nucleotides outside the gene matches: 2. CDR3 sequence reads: CASSSTGGNTIYF. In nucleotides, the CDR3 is TGTGCCAGTAGTTCGACAGGGGGAAACACCATATATTTT.

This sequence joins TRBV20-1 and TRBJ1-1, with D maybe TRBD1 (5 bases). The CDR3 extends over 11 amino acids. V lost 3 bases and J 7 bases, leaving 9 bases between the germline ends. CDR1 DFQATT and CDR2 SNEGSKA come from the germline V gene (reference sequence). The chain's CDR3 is CSARGDYEAFF. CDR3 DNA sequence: TGCAGTGCTAGGGGGGACTATGAAGCTTTCTTT.

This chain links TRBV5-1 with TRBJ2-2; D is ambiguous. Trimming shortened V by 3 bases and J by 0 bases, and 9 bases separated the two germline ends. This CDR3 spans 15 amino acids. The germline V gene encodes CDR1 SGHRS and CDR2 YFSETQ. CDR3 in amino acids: CASSSQAANTGELFF. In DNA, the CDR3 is TGCGCCAGCAGCTCTCAGGCAGCGAACACCGGGGAGCTGTTTTTT.

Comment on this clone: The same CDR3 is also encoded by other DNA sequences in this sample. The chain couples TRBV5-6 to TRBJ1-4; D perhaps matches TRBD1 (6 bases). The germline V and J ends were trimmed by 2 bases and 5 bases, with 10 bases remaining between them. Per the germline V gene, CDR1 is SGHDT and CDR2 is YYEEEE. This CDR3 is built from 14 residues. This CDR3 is CASSLGQTNEKLFF. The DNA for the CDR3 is TGTGCCAGCAGCTTAGGACAGACGAATGAAAAACTGTTTTTT.

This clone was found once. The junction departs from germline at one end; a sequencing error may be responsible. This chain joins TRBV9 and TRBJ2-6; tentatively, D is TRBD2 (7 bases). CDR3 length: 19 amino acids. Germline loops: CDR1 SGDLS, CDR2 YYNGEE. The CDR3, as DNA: TGTGCCCGCAGCGCACATGGGGGGGCGGTACAGTCTGGGGCCAACGTCCTGACTTTC. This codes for CARSAHGGAVQSGANVLTF.

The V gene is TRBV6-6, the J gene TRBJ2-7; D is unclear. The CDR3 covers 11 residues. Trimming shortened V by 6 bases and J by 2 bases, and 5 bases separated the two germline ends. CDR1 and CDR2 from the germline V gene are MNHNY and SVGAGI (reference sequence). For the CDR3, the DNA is TGTGCCAGCAGCCCGGCCTACGAGCAGTACTTC. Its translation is CASSPAYEQYF.

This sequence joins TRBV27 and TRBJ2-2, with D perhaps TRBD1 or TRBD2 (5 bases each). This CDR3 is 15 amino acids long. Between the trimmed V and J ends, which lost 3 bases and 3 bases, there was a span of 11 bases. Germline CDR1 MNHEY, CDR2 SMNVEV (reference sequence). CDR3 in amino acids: CASSLGLAYTGELFF. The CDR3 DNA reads TGTGCCAGCAGTTTGGGGCTAGCTTACACCGGGGAGCTGTTTTTT.

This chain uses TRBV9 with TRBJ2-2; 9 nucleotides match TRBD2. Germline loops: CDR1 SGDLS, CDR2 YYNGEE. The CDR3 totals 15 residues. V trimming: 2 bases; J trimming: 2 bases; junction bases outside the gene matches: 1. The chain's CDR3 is CASSVSGSNTGELFF. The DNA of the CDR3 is TGTGCCAGCAGCGTTAGCGGGAGTAACACCGGGGAGCTGTTTTTT. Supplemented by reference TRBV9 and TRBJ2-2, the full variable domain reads DSGVTQTPKHLITATGQRVTLRCSPRSGDLSVYWYQQSLDQGLQFLIQYYNGEERAKGNILERFSAQQFPDLHSELNLSSLELGDSALYFCASSVSGSNTGELFFGEGSRLTVL.

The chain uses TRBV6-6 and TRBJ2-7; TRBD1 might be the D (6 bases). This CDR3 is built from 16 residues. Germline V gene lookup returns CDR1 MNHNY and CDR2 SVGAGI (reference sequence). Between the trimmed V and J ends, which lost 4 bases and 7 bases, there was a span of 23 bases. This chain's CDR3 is CASSLTGSLYGGEQYF. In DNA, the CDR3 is TGTGCCAGCAGTTTAACAGGGTCGTTGTACGGTGGGGAGCAGTACTTC.

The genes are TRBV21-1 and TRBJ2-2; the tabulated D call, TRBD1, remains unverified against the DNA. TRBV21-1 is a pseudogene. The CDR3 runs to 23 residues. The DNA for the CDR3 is TGTGCCAGCAGCAAAGCCCGCTCGGGGACGGGTACAGGGATAACGATTGTTTCCGGGGAGCTGTTTTTT. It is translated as CASSKARSGTGTGITIVSGELFF.

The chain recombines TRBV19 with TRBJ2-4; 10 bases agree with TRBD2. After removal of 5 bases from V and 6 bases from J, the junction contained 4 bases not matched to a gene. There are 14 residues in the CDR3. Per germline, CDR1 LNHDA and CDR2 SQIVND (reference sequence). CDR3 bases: TGTGCCAGTAGTTTACTAGCGGGAACAAACATTCAGTACTTC. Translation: CASSLLAGTNIQYF.

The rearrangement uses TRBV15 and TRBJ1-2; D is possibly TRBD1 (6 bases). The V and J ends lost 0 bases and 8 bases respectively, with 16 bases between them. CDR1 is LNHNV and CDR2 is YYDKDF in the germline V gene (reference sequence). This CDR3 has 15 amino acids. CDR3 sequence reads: CATSRENRVLSGYTF. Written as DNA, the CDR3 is TGTGCCACCAGCAGAGAAAACAGGGTGTTATCGGGCTACACCTTC.

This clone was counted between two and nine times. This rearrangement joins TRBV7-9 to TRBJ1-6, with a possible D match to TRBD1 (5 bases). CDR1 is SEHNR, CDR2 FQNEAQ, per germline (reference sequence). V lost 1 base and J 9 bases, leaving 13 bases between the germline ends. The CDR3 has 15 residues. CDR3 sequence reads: CASSLGWQGGSPLHF. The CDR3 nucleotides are TGTGCCAGCAGCTTAGGGTGGCAGGGAGGTTCACCCCTCCACTTT.

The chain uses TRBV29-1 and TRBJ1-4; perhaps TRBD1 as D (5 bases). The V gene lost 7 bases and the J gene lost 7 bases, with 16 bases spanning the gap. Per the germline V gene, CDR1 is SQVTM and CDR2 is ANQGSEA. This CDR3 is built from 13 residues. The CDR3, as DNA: TGCAGCGCGCTGGGGCTACGGAGTGAAAAACTGTTTTTT. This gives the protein CSALGLRSEKLFF.

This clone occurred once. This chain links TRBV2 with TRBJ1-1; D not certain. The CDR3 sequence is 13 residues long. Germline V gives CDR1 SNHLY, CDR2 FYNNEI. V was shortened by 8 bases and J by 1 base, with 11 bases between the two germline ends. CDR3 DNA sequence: TGTGCCAGCGTCTGGGCCGAGAACACTGAAGCTTTCTTT. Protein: CASVWAENTEAFF.

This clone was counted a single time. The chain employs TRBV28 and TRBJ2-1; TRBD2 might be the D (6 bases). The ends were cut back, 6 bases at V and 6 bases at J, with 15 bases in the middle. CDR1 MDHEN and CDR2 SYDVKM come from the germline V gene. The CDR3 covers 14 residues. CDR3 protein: CASSPGVAGNEQFF. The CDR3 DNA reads TGTGCCAGCAGCCCGGGGGTAGCTGGCAATGAGCAGTTCTTC. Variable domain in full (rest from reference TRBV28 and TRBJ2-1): DVKVTQSSRYLVKRTGEKVFLECVQDMDHENMFWYRQDPGLGLRLIYFSYDVKMKEKGDIPEGYSVSREKKERFSLILESASTNQTSMYLCASSPGVAGNEQFFGPGTRLTVL.

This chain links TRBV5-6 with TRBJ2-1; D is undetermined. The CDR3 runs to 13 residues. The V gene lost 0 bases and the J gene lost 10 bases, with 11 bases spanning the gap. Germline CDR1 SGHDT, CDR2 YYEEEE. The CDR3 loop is CASSLEGPGEQFF. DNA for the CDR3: TGTGCCAGCAGCTTGGAAGGGCCTGGGGAGCAGTTCTTC.

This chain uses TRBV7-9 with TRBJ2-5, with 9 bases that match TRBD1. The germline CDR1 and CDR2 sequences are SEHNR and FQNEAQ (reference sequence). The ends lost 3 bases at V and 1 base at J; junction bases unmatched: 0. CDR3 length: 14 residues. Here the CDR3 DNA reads TGTGCCAGCAGCTTGACAGGGGGCCAAGAGACCCAGTACTTC. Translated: CASSLTGGQETQYF.

DNA for the CDR3: TGTGCCAGCAGCCCATCCGAAGGTTACTCTGGAAACACCATATATTTT. Translating it yields CASSPSEGYSGNTIYF. This sequence joins TRBV7-2 and TRBJ1-3, with D unresolved. The V gene lost 5 bases and the J gene lost 0 bases, with 14 bases spanning the gap. CDR1 is SGHTA and CDR2 is FQGNSA in the germline V gene. This CDR3 is built from 16 residues.

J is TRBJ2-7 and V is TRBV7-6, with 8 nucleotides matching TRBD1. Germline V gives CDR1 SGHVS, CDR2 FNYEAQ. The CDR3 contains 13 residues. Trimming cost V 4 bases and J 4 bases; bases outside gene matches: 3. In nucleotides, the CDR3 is TGTGCCAGCAGCTCCTACAGGGGGTACGAGCAGTACTTC. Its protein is CASSSYRGYEQYF.

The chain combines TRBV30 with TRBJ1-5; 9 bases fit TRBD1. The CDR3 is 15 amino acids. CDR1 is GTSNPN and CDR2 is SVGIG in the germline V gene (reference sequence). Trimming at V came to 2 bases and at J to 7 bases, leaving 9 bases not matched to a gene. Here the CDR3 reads CAWSRGDRVGQPQHF. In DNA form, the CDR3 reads TGTGCCTGGAGTCGTGGGGACAGGGTGGGGCAGCCCCAGCATTTT. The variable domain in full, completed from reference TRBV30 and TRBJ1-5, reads SQTIHQWPATLVQPVGSPLSLECTVEGTSNPNLYWYRQAAGRGLQLLFYSVGIGQISSEVPQNLSASRPQDRQFILSSKKLLLSDSGFYLCAWSRGDRVGQPQHFGDGTRLSIL.

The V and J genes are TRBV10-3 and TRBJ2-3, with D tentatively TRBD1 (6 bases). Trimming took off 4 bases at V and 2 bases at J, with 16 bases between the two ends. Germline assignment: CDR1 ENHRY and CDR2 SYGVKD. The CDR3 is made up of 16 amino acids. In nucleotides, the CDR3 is TGTGCCATCAGTGGAGGGGGTCTAATTAACACAGATACGCAGTATTTT. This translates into CAISGGGLINTDTQYF.

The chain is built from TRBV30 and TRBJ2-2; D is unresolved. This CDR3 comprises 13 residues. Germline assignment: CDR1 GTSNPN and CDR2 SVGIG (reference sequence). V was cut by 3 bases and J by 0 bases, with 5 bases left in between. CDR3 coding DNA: TGTGCCTGGAGCGGATCGAACACCGGGGAGCTGTTTTTT. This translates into CAWSGSNTGELFF.

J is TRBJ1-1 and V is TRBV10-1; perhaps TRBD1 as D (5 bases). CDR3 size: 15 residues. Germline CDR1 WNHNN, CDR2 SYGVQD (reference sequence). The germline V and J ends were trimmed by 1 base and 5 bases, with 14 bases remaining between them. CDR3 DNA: TGCGCCAGCAGTGAGTATTCAGGGAGGCAGACTGAAGCTTTCTTT. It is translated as CASSEYSGRQTEAFF.

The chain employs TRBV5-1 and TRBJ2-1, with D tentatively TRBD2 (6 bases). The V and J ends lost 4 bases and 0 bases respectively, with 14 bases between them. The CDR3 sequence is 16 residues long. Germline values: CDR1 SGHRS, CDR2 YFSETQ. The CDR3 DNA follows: TGCGCCAGCAGCGAGGGACTTCTTAGCTCCTACAATGAGCAGTTCTTC. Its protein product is CASSEGLLSSYNEQFF.